One and the same sample provided the 16 T cell receptor beta chains below, sequenced in a study of vaccination and CD4 T cells after COVID-19. Treatment described: approximately nine-day PBMC culture with coronavirus spike peptide pools or control peptides (ViraFEST assay). Cultured CD4+ T-cell DNA underwent Oncomine TCR Beta short-read sequencing. Via MiXCR, TCRdb re-called the PCR reads, giving one row per CDR3 protein. Of some 15,000 distinct CDR3 sequences in the sample, roughly 60% were seen once. These receptors' antigens are unknown. What was sequenced was CD4+ T cells from blood, cultured in vitro. The receptor set was obtained from a human donor who had recovered from COVID-19.

This clonotype came up a few times. This chain joins TRBV12-3 or TRBV12-4 and TRBJ1-2; D not resolved. V was pared by 6 bases and J by 2 bases, with 7 bases between. This CDR3 comprises 12 residues. This chain's CDR3 is CASSQANYGYTF. The CDR3 coding sequence is TGTGCCAGCAGCCAGGCAAACTATGGCTACACCTTC.

The sample holds one count of this clonotype. The V gene is TRBV3-1, the J gene TRBJ1-5; 8 nucleotides agree with TRBD1. The CDR3 runs to 14 residues. V lost 3 bases, J lost 6 bases, and 4 bases stayed unmatched. Germline CDR1 is LGHDT and CDR2 is YNNKEL (reference sequence). The CDR3 protein is CASSQDRVAQPQHF. Written as DNA, the CDR3 is TGTGCCAGCAGCCAGGACAGGGTCGCTCAGCCCCAGCATTTT.

This chain joins TRBV6-2 or TRBV6-3 and TRBJ2-5; tentatively, D is TRBD2 (6 bases). The CDR3 covers 17 residues. V dropped 6 bases and J dropped 5 bases, with 25 bases sitting between them. Germline V lookup: CDR1 MNHEY, CDR2 SVGEGT. For the CDR3, the DNA is TGTGCCAGCAGGAGGGGTTACGGGGGACGCGACGCGGAGACCCAGTACTTC. Translating gives CASRRGYGGRDAETQYF.

The CDR3 reads CASSRTSGSVVEQFF. CDR3 DNA sequence: TGTGCCAGCTCGCGGACTAGCGGGAGTGTTGTTGAGCAGTTCTTC. This sequence joins TRBV18 and TRBJ2-1; 13 bases fit TRBD2. The germline V gene encodes CDR1 KGHSH and CDR2 LQKENI. The length of the CDR3 is 15 residues. J lost 9 bases, V lost 6 bases, and 8 bases had no gene match.

This clonotype was picked up a small number of times. The chain carries TRBV4-1 and TRBJ1-6, with D tentatively TRBD1 (6 bases). The CDR3 consists of 17 residues. Trimming stripped 0 bases from V and 9 bases from J, with 18 bases between. CDR1 MGHRA and CDR2 YSYEKL come from the germline V gene. The CDR3 sequence: CASSQDIRREGVSPLHF. Written as DNA, the CDR3 is TGCGCCAGCAGCCAAGATATTAGGCGGGAGGGGGTTTCACCCCTCCACTTT.

The gene calls are TRBV7-9 and TRBJ1-6; 7 bases fit TRBD1. CDR3 size: 13 residues. Germline CDR1 is SEHNR and CDR2 is FQNEAQ (reference sequence). With V trimmed by 10 bases and J by 8 bases, 8 bases remained unmatched. CDR3 sequence: CATSRQGYSPLHF. The CDR3 region has the DNA TGTGCCACCTCCCGACAGGGATATTCACCCCTCCACTTT.

The chain carries TRBV5-5 and TRBJ1-5; 7 nucleotides match TRBD1. The germline gives CDR1 SGHKS, CDR2 YYEKEE (reference sequence). V trimming: 2 bases; J trimming: 10 bases; junction bases outside the gene matches: 6. The CDR3 has 13 residues. This CDR3 is CASSFQGGVPQHF. In nucleotides, the CDR3 is TGTGCCAGCAGCTTCCAGGGGGGGGTCCCCCAGCATTTT.

The gene calls are TRBV20-1 and TRBJ1-6; the D gene is possibly TRBD1 (5 bases). Trimming cost V 5 bases and J 4 bases, with 9 bases left between them. This CDR3 has 13 amino acids. The germline gives CDR1 DFQATT, CDR2 SNEGSKA (reference sequence). CDR3 DNA sequence: TGCAGTGCTGAGGACAAATATAATTCACCCCTCCACTTT. The encoded protein is CSAEDKYNSPLHF.

CDR3 in amino acids: CASSSGTGDVETQYF. CDR3 bases: TGTGCCAGCAGTTCCGGGACAGGGGATGTGGAGACCCAGTACTTC. V gene TRBV28 combines with J gene TRBJ2-5; 10 bases are a match to TRBD1. After removal of 4 bases from V and 5 bases from J, the junction contained 7 bases not matched to a gene. The CDR3 has 15 residues. The germline V gene encodes CDR1 MDHEN and CDR2 SYDVKM.

The chain carries TRBV6-1 and TRBJ2-3; D uncertain. Germline V gives CDR1 MNHNS, CDR2 SASEGT. The V end was cut by 2 bases, the J end by 2 bases, with 5 bases between. This CDR3 comprises 13 residues. This CDR3 is CASSESYTDTQYF. The CDR3 DNA follows: TGTGCCAGCAGTGAATCGTACACAGATACGCAGTATTTT.

This CDR3 reads CASSPQASGGYEQYF. The CDR3 DNA is TGCGCCAGCAGCCCCCAGGCTAGCGGGGGCTACGAGCAGTACTTC. The gene calls are TRBV5-1 and TRBJ2-7; 10 nucleotides align to TRBD2. Trimming took 4 bases from V and 3 from J; bases not matched to a gene: 7. The CDR3 covers 15 residues. Germline-derived CDR1 and CDR2 are SGHRS and YFSETQ.

The gene calls are TRBV10-3 and TRBJ2-2; TRBD2 might be the D (6 bases). V dropped 4 bases and J dropped 4 bases, with 13 bases sitting between them. This CDR3 contains 15 residues. Germline-derived CDR1 and CDR2 are ENHRY and SYGVKD. The CDR3 nucleotides are TGTGCCATCAGTGGGACTAAATCTACCACCGGGGAGCTGTTTTTT. Amino acids: CAISGTKSTTGELFF.

On this clonotype: One end of the junction is discordant with germline, which a read error may explain. The chain is built from TRBV6-1 and TRBJ1-5, with D unresolved. CDR1 and CDR2 from the germline V gene are MNHNS and SASEGT. The CDR3 extends over 13 amino acids. The CDR3: CASSEVSNQAQHF. The DNA for the CDR3 is TGTGCCAGCAGTGAGGTTAGTAATCAGGCCCAGCATTTT.

In its sample, this clonotype was seen once. The chain couples TRBV18 to TRBJ1-1; D gene unclear. The CDR3 is made up of 12 amino acids. Germline-derived CDR1 and CDR2 are KGHSH and LQKENI. Trimming took 6 bases from V and 1 from J, leaving 6 bases between them. CDR3 DNA: TGTGCCAGCTCCCGACAGAACACTGAAGCTTTCTTT. This encodes CASSRQNTEAFF.

The gene calls are TRBV19 and TRBJ1-5; 11 bases align to TRBD1. With 4 bases clipped from V and 1 base from J, the junction kept 6 bases outside the gene matches. CDR1 is LNHDA and CDR2 is SQIVND in the germline V gene (reference sequence). There are 17 residues in the CDR3. The CDR3 coding sequence is TGTGCCAGTAGTAAAGGACAGGGGGCTTTGAGCAATCAGCCCCAGCATTTT. This sequence encodes CASSKGQGALSNQPQHF.

V usage is TRBV20-1 and J usage is TRBJ2-1; weak D call: TRBD1 (6 bases). The CDR3 sequence is 13 residues long. Germline CDR1 is DFQATT and CDR2 is SNEGSKA (reference sequence). V lost 3 bases and J lost 3, with 9 bases in between. CDR3 loop: CSASLDSYNEQFF. The CDR3 nucleotides read TGCAGTGCTAGTCTGGACAGCTACAATGAGCAGTTCTTC.